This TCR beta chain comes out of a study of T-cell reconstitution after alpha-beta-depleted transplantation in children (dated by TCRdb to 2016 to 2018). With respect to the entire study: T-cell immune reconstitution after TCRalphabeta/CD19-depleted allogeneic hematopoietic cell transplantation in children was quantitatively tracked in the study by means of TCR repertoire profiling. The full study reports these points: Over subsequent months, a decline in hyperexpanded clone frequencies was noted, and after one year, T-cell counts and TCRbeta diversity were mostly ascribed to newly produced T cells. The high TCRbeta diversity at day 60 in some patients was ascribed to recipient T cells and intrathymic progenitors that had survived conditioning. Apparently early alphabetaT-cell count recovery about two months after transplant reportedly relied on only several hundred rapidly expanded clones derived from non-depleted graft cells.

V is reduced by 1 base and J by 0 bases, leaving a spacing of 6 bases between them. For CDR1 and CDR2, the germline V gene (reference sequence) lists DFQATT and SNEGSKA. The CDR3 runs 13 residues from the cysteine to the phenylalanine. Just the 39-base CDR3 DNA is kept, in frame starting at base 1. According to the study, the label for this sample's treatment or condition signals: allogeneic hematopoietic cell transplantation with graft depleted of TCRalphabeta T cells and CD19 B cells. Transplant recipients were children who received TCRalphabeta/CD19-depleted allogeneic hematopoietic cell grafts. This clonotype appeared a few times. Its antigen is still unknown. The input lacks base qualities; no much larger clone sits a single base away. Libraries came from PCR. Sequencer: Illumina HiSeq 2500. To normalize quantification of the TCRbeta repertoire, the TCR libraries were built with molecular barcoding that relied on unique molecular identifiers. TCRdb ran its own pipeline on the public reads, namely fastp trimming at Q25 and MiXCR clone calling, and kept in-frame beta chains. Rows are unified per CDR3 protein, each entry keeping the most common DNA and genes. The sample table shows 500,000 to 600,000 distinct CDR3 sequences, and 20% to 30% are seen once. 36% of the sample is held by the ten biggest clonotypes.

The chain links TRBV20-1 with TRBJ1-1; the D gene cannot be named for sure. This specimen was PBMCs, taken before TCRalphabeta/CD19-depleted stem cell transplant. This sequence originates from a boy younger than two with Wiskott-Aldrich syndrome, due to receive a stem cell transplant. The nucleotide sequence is TGCAGTGCTAGAGCTCATATGAACACTGAAGCTTTCTTT. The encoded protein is CSARAHMNTEAFF.